This T cell receptor beta chain was documented in a study of lung T cells in sarcoidosis with Löfgren's syndrome. In the study overall: Repertoire analyses centered on Löfgren's syndrome patients.

This clonotype was counted many times. Its antigen is not identified. TCRdb fed the reads into MiXCR, producing one record per CDR3 protein. There are approximately 20,000 distinct CDR3 sequences in the sample; roughly 23% occur only once, and around 0.77% lies in the top ten. The germline gives CDR1 LGHNA, CDR2 YNFKEQ. Trimming removed 2 bases from V and 5 bases from J, with 9 bases in between. The CDR3 sequence is 13 residues long. Study results and caveats: Paired TRAV12-1/TRBV2 TCRs showed CDR3 homology and preferential pairing. These T cells were suggested, not shown, to recognize a putative antigen.

Sequencing was performed on CD4+ T cells from bronchoalveolar lavage. The TCR originated in a human donor with sarcoidosis (Löfgren's syndrome or another form), or a control subject (not recorded which). The chain is built from TRBV4-2 and TRBJ1-1; TRBD1 is a possible D gene (6 bases). This CDR3 reads CASSQTGQTEAFF. The DNA of the CDR3 is TGTGCCAGCAGCCAAACTGGACAGACTGAAGCTTTCTTT.